Below, 24 T cell receptor beta chains from the same sample are listed, as sequenced in a study of shared clonotypes between healthy human individuals. Sequencing used immunoSEQ multiplex PCR; TCRdb keeps in-frame clones, though not all of them. The sample holds roughly 2 million clones; around 95% are singletons and the top ten take approximately 0.13%. Sequencing used naive CD4+ T cells sorted from blood. As for subset: CD45RA+ positively selected. These receptor sequences come from a man younger than 30 in good health.

This chain joins TRBV27 and TRBJ2-1; D gene unclear. The CDR3 length is 13 residues. Germline CDR1 and CDR2: MNHEY and SMNVEV (reference sequence). V dropped 1 base and J dropped 5 bases, with 6 bases sitting between them. For the CDR3, the DNA is TGTGCCAGCAGTTTATTGGTCAACAATGAGCAGTTCTTC. Encoded protein: CASSLLVNNEQFF.

The V gene is TRBV12-5, the J gene TRBJ1-1; D remains unclear. V lost 0 bases to trimming and J lost 2 bases, with 10 bases between them. Germline CDR1 is LGHNT and CDR2 is FRNRAP. The CDR3 loop spans 15 amino acids. Written as DNA, the CDR3 is TGTGCTAGTGGTTTGGTAACGGTCCGTAACACTGAAGCTTTCTTT. Translated: CASGLVTVRNTEAFF.

The rearrangement uses TRBV6-5 and TRBJ2-1, with D perhaps given as TRBD1 or TRBD2 (5 bases each). Trimming removed 0 bases at V and 8 bases at J, with 11 bases between. CDR1 and CDR2 (germline): MNHEY, SVGAGI. This CDR3 has 14 amino acids. CDR3 sequence reads: CASSYSNVGDEQFF. The CDR3 DNA reads TGTGCCAGCAGTTACTCGAATGTGGGGGATGAGCAGTTCTTC.

CDR3 sequence reads: CASGGLGQGREQYF. DNA of the CDR3: TGTGCCAGCGGGGGACTGGGACAGGGGCGCGAGCAGTACTTC. The V and J genes are TRBV27 and TRBJ2-7; 10 positions agree with TRBD1. The trim removed 8 bases at V and 6 bases at J, leaving 10 bases unmatched. CDR1 and CDR2 (germline): MNHEY, SMNVEV (reference sequence). The CDR3 has 14 residues.

V usage is TRBV9 and J usage is TRBJ2-6; D is unclear. V lost 0 bases and J 1 base, leaving 14 bases between the germline ends. CDR3 length: 18 amino acids. Germline V CDR1 and CDR2: SGDLS, YYNGEE. The CDR3 nucleotides are TGTGCCAGCAGCGTAGGGACCAGCCAGACGTCTGGGGCCAACGTCCTGACTTTC. Its translation is CASSVGTSQTSGANVLTF. Looking up the rest from reference TRBV9 and TRBJ2-6 gives the full variable domain: DSGVTQTPKHLITATGQRVTLRCSPRSGDLSVYWYQQSLDQGLQFLIQYYNGEERAKGNILERFSAQQFPDLHSELNLSSLELGDSALYFCASSVGTSQTSGANVLTFGAGSRLTVL.

The chain couples TRBV20-1 to TRBJ1-1; D ambiguous. Looked up from germline, CDR1 is DFQATT and CDR2 is SNEGSKA (reference sequence). The ends were cut back, 6 bases at V and 7 bases at J, with 9 bases in the middle. This CDR3 has 10 amino acids. The CDR3 is CSAPLIEAFF. As DNA, the CDR3 is TGCAGTGCCCCGCTTATTGAAGCTTTCTTT.

The chain is built from TRBV11-2 and TRBJ2-7; D not resolved. The V end lost 8 bases, the J end lost 5 bases, and 7 bases lay between the germline ends. There are 10 residues in the CDR3. Germline V gene data show CDR1 as SGHAT and CDR2 as FQNNGV. The CDR3 bases are TGTGCCAGCGGCAATAACGAGCAGTACTTC. Encoded protein: CASGNNEQYF.

The chain uses TRBV7-2 and TRBJ2-5; 7 bases map to TRBD1. V trimming: 4 bases; J trimming: 1 base; junction bases outside the gene matches: 3. The CDR3 spans 14 residues. The germline CDR1 and CDR2 sequences are SGHTA and FQGNSA. The CDR3 reads CASSSGTVQETQYF. CDR3 nucleotide sequence: TGTGCCAGCAGCTCGGGGACAGTCCAAGAGACCCAGTACTTC.

The genes are TRBV9 and TRBJ2-6; 9 nucleotides line up with TRBD1. The length of the CDR3 is 19 residues. Germline values: CDR1 SGDLS, CDR2 YYNGEE. Germline trimming cut 0 bases from V and 0 bases from J; bases unmatched to any gene: 7. The CDR3 protein is CASSVAIGTGNSGANVLTF. The CDR3 DNA is TGTGCCAGCAGCGTAGCTATAGGGACAGGGAACTCTGGGGCCAACGTCCTGACTTTC.

The V and J genes are TRBV5-6 and TRBJ2-5; a weak D match, TRBD2 (5 bases). V gave up 1 base and J gave up 0 bases, with 10 bases separating them. This CDR3 contains 15 residues. The germline V gene has CDR1 SGHDT and CDR2 YYEEEE. In DNA form, the CDR3 reads TGTGCCAGCAGCTTGCCGGGATGGTACCAAGAGACCCAGTACTTC. It translates to CASSLPGWYQETQYF.

V and J are TRBV7-2 and TRBJ2-7, with 9 bases lining up with TRBD1. V shed 1 base, J shed 2 bases, and the junction held 3 bases outside the gene matches. Germline CDR1 SGHTA, CDR2 FQGNSA. The CDR3 has 15 residues. CDR3: CASSLEGQGTYEQYF. The CDR3, as DNA: TGTGCCAGCAGCTTAGAAGGACAGGGGACCTACGAGCAGTACTTC.

J is TRBJ2-3 and V is TRBV5-6; D not resolved. Trimming stripped 0 bases from V and 2 bases from J, with 7 bases between. Germline V gives CDR1 SGHDT, CDR2 YYEEEE. This CDR3 is built from 14 residues. This chain's CDR3 is CASSLDFLTDTQYF. The CDR3 DNA reads TGTGCCAGCAGCTTGGACTTTCTCACAGATACGCAGTATTTT.

The V gene is TRBV5-4, the J gene TRBJ2-3; a possible D gene is TRBD1 (6 bases). CDR1 and CDR2 from the germline V gene are SGHNT and YYREEE (reference sequence). The CDR3 length is 15 residues. Trimming removed 0 bases from V and 2 bases from J, with 10 bases in between. The DNA for the CDR3 is TGTGCCAGCAGCTTGGGGGGGCCTTTCACAGATACGCAGTATTTT. Its translation is CASSLGGPFTDTQYF. The full variable domain, in which reference TRBV5-4 and TRBJ2-3 provide the parts outside the CDR3, is ETGVTQSPTHLIKTRGQQVTLRCSSQSGHNTVSWYQQALGQGPQFIFQYYREEENGRGNFPPRFSGLQFPNYSSELNVNALELDDSALYLCASSLGGPFTDTQYFGPGTRLTVL.

The V and J genes are TRBV4-1 and TRBJ1-2, with D maybe TRBD1 (6 bases). CDR3 length: 15 amino acids. Germline V gene lookup returns CDR1 MGHRA and CDR2 YSYEKL. V lost 4 bases to trimming and J lost 4 bases, with 16 bases between them. The CDR3: CASSPPGQTTYGYTF. As DNA, the CDR3 is TGCGCCAGCAGCCCACCGGGACAAACGACCTATGGCTACACCTTC.

This clone came up once. J is TRBJ2-6 and V is TRBV5-4, with 8 bases fitting TRBD1. J lost 0 bases, V lost 3 bases, and 2 bases had no gene match. This CDR3 contains 16 residues. CDR1 and CDR2 from the germline V gene are SGHNT and YYREEE (reference sequence). Here the CDR3 reads CASSSQGGSGANVLTF. In nucleotides, the CDR3 is TGTGCCAGCAGCTCACAGGGGGGCTCTGGGGCCAACGTCCTGACTTTC.

As to this clone: The sample contains more than one DNA sequence encoding this CDR3. This rearrangement joins TRBV5-4 to TRBJ2-3; a weak D match, TRBD1 (6 bases). Deletions cut 5 bases from V and 4 bases from J, with 11 bases between. Germline assignment: CDR1 SGHNT and CDR2 YYREEE (reference sequence). The CDR3 covers 13 residues. CDR3 nucleotides: TGTGCCAGCAGTCCTACAGGGTCAGATACGCAGTATTTT. This encodes CASSPTGSDTQYF.

CDR3 amino acids: CASSFRRLGGETQYF. The CDR3 DNA reads as TGTGCCAGCAGCTTTCGGCGCCTAGGGGGAGAGACCCAGTACTTC. The chain links TRBV5-6 to TRBJ2-5, with D possibly TRBD1 on 6 matching bases. The CDR3 is 15 residues long. Germline-derived CDR1 and CDR2 are SGHDT and YYEEEE. The ends were cut back, 2 bases at V and 4 bases at J, with 15 bases in the middle.

The chain uses TRBV2 and TRBJ1-2; weak D call: TRBD1 (5 bases). This CDR3 spans 16 amino acids. Germline V gives CDR1 SNHLY, CDR2 FYNNEI. Trimming took off 7 bases at V and 3 bases at J, with 21 bases between the two ends. As DNA, the CDR3 is TGTGCCAGCATGGGACTGGGGAAGGATCCTGACTATGGCTACACCTTC. As protein: CASMGLGKDPDYGYTF.

Remarks on this clone: Other DNA sequences in the same sample also yield this CDR3. Written as DNA, the CDR3 is TGTGCCTGGACCGGGGCGGGGGAGACCCAGTACTTC. Its protein is CAWTGAGETQYF. V gene TRBV30 combines with J gene TRBJ2-5; the D gene is possibly TRBD2 (6 bases). CDR1 is GTSNPN and CDR2 is SVGIG in the germline V gene (reference sequence). V lost 4 bases to trimming and J lost 5 bases, with 11 bases between them. The CDR3 contains 12 residues.

The chain recombines TRBV11-2 with TRBJ1-1; D is possibly TRBD1 (5 bases). Germline V lookup: CDR1 SGHAT, CDR2 FQNNGV. The CDR3 runs 15 residues. Trimming cost V 0 bases and J 0 bases, with 8 bases left between them. Written as DNA, the CDR3 is TGTGCCAGCAGCTTAGAGGGGCAGGTGAACACTGAAGCTTTCTTT. This translates into CASSLEGQVNTEAFF.

Notes on this clone: Other DNA sequences in this specimen translate into the identical CDR3. The chain carries TRBV28 and TRBJ2-7; the D is unclear. Trimming cost V 6 bases and J 1 base, with 10 bases left between them. There are 13 residues in the CDR3. Germline lookup yields CDR1 MDHEN and CDR2 SYDVKM. Here the CDR3 reads CASRSGSSYEQYF. CDR3 DNA sequence: TGTGCCAGCAGGTCCGGGTCTTCCTACGAGCAGTACTTC.

The chain joins TRBV11-2 to TRBJ1-4, with D unclear. Germline V lookup: CDR1 SGHAT, CDR2 FQNNGV. The CDR3 covers 15 residues. The V gene lost 1 base and the J gene lost 2 bases, with 8 bases spanning the gap. The CDR3: CASSLGEATNEKLFF. The CDR3 DNA follows: TGTGCCAGCAGCTTAGGGGAGGCGACTAATGAAAAACTGTTTTTT.

The count of this clone is one. This chain links TRBV18 with TRBJ2-3, with 8 bases lining up with TRBD1. V trimming: 3 bases; J trimming: 0 bases; junction bases outside the gene matches: 5. From germline, CDR1 is KGHSH and CDR2 LQKENI. The CDR3 spans 16 residues. The CDR3 DNA sequence: TGTGCCAGCTCACCGCAGGGGGCCCCCAGCACAGATACGCAGTATTTT. It codes for CASSPQGAPSTDTQYF.

Concerning this clone: The sample holds other DNA sequences that translate to the same CDR3. The chain uses TRBV10-3 and TRBJ1-4; 10 bases line up with TRBD1. J lost 3 bases, V lost 6 bases, and 1 base had no gene match. The CDR3 spans 14 residues. Looked up from germline, CDR1 is ENHRY and CDR2 is SYGVKD. The CDR3 DNA reads as TGTGCCATCAGGGGACAGGGGTCTAATGAAAAACTGTTTTTT. Encoded protein: CAIRGQGSNEKLFF.